What follows are 10 T cell receptor beta chains derived from one specimen sequenced in a study of regulatory T cells in long-lasting Graves disease. Arm-PCR with iRepertoire HTBI primers amplified the CDR3 regions for these TCR beta libraries. TCRdb reprocessed the multiplex PCR reads with MiXCR, giving one entry per CDR3 protein. This sample has over 300,000 distinct CDR3 sequences, with about 14% found just once. The time point here: newly diagnosed GD, antithyroid drugs for less than 3 months. RNA isolated from PBMCs was used to make the TCR library. This specimen was peripheral blood mononuclear cells (PBMCs), taken at new diagnosis, from a patient treated with antithyroid drugs. The receptors originated from a female donor with Graves disease.

This clonotype occurred many times. The chain employs TRBV12-3 or TRBV12-4 and TRBJ1-1; no clear D gene. V lost 5 bases and J lost 5, with 12 bases in between. The CDR3 totals 13 residues. The CDR3 reads CASSAPERTEAFF. The CDR3 region has the DNA TGTGCCAGCAGTGCGCCGGAGAGGACTGAAGCTTTCTTT.

The sample holds many counts of this clonotype. V gene TRBV18 combines with J gene TRBJ1-1; TRBD1 is a possible D gene (6 bases). In germline, CDR1 is KGHSH, CDR2 LQKENI. With 8 bases removed from V and 5 bases from J, the gap between germline ends came to 15 bases. This CDR3 spans 13 amino acids. The CDR3 loop is CASSPDRRTEAFF. The CDR3 DNA reads TGTGCCAGCAGCCCCGACAGGCGGACTGAAGCTTTCTTT.

This clonotype was detected many times. This chain joins TRBV19 and TRBJ1-5, with D maybe TRBD1 (6 bases). The CDR3 covers 13 residues. Deletions cut 7 bases from V and 7 bases from J, with 14 bases between. From germline, CDR1 is LNHDA and CDR2 SQIVND (reference sequence). The chain's CDR3 is CASTYRAQQPQHF. For the CDR3, the DNA is TGTGCCAGTACCTACAGGGCGCAACAGCCCCAGCATTTT.

In this sample, this clonotype turned up many times. V usage is TRBV7-2 and J usage is TRBJ2-6; D unclear. The CDR3 has 17 amino acids. Germline values: CDR1 SGHTA, CDR2 FQGNSA. Trimming stripped 1 base from V and 0 bases from J, with 10 bases between. The CDR3 loop is CASSLVVVSSGANVLTF. As DNA, the CDR3 is TGTGCCAGCAGCTTAGTAGTAGTAAGCTCTGGGGCCAACGTCCTGACTTTC.

This clonotype was seen at least ten times. For the CDR3, the DNA is TGTGCCAGCAGTTACTCGATAGGAGCTCGTGGCACCGGGGAGCTGTTTTTT. Its protein product is CASSYSIGARGTGELFF. The gene calls are TRBV6-6 and TRBJ2-2; D not resolved. Trimming removed 0 bases at V and 4 bases at J, with 15 bases between. This CDR3 contains 17 residues. Per the germline V gene, CDR1 is MNHNY and CDR2 is SVGAGI (reference sequence).

The table lists this clonotype with many counts. CDR3 protein: CSVAQGSAEAFF. The CDR3, as DNA: TGCAGCGTTGCACAGGGGTCGGCTGAAGCTTTCTTT. The chain recombines TRBV29-1 with TRBJ1-1; 7 nucleotides align to TRBD1. J was trimmed by 6 bases and V by 4 bases; bases with no gene match: 5. CDR3 size: 12 residues. CDR1 is SQVTM, CDR2 ANQGSEA, per germline.

This clonotype was recorded many times. The CDR3 DNA reads as TGTGCCAGCAGCTTATTTGCGGGAGGTCACGAGACCCAGTACTTC. Amino acids: CASSLFAGGHETQYF. This chain uses TRBV7-2 with TRBJ2-5; 8 bases are shared with TRBD2. Germline V gene lookup returns CDR1 SGHTA and CDR2 FQGNSA. This CDR3 is 15 amino acids long. J gave up 5 bases and V 2 bases, and 7 bases lay outside the gene matches.

The gene calls are TRBV5-1 and TRBJ1-1, with D unclear. This CDR3 is 13 amino acids long. Germline V CDR1 and CDR2: SGHRS, YFSETQ. V lost 0 bases to trimming and J lost 7 bases, with 10 bases between them. The CDR3 coding sequence is TGCGCCAGCAGCTTGGCGGCAGCACGTGAAGCTTTCTTT. Translation gives CASSLAAAREAFF.

This clonotype was counted many times. The V call is TRBV19, the J call TRBJ1-1; D is unclear. This CDR3 contains 15 residues. V was shortened by 1 base and J by 1 base, with 10 bases between the two germline ends. Germline CDR1 is LNHDA and CDR2 is SQIVND (reference sequence). In DNA form, the CDR3 reads TGTGCCAGTAGTATAGCGGAGGGATCGAACACTGAAGCTTTCTTT. The encoded protein is CASSIAEGSNTEAFF.

The chain joins TRBV4-1 to TRBJ1-1; D ambiguous. Germline CDR1 reads MGHRA; CDR2 reads YSYEKL. The V end lost 2 bases, the J end lost 0 bases, and 13 bases lay between the germline ends. The CDR3 length is 16 residues. CDR3 coding DNA: TGCGCCAGCAGCCAATCCCCCACAGCCATGAACACTGAAGCTTTCTTT. Translation gives CASSQSPTAMNTEAFF.